These T cell receptor beta chains were read from a single sample in a study of cytomegalovirus exposure and HLA in healthy donors. The data were produced by immunoSEQ multiplex PCR, yet TCRdb's version contains in-frame clones alone and is incomplete. The sample holds fewer than 120,000 clones, over 65% seen once. The sample consisted of PBMCs. The receptors shown here come from a man aged 25-40 years in good health and CMV-seropositive. The CDR3 runs from the conserved cysteine through the conserved F or W. Fields, in order: J gene, V gene, CDR3 protein.

J gene: TRBJ2-7; V gene: TRBV5-5; CDR3 protein: CASSLGQGHYEQYF
J gene: TRBJ2-7; V gene: TRBV21-1; CDR3 protein: CASSKGGQGDLYEQYF
J gene: TRBJ2-1; V gene: TRBV5-4; CDR3 protein: CASSSSSPSYNEQFF
J gene: TRBJ1-2; V gene: TRBV19; CDR3 protein: CASTPGRYGYTF
J gene: -; V gene: TRBV30; CDR3 protein: CAWRSEQGVYEQYF
J gene: TRBJ1-4; V gene: TRBV18; CDR3 protein: CASSPTGGHGEKLFF
J gene: TRBJ2-5; V gene: TRBV7-8; CDR3 protein: CASSLVQRGGGREAQYF
J gene: TRBJ1-2; V gene: TRBV27; CDR3 protein: CASSWIQGGQYGYTF
J gene: TRBJ2-7; V gene: TRBV19; CDR3 protein: CASSQDRIYEQYF
J gene: TRBJ2-3; V gene: TRBV11-2; CDR3 protein: CASSLERGQGELDTQYF
J gene: TRBJ2-3; V gene: TRBV28; CDR3 protein: CASSLRDYLADTQYF
J gene: TRBJ2-7; V gene: TRBV28; CDR3 protein: CASSPPRRDIYTPSGEQYF
J gene: TRBJ1-6; V gene: TRBV4-1; CDR3 protein: CASSQLRLALTGGAVDSPLHF
J gene: TRBJ1-2; V gene: TRBV5-1; CDR3 protein: CASSLALGGNYGYTF
J gene: TRBJ1-2; V gene: TRBV7-9; CDR3 protein: CASSSLLGYGYTF
J gene: TRBJ2-1; V gene: TRBV5-6; CDR3 protein: CASSLPGLNNEQFF
J gene: TRBJ2-3; V gene: TRBV4-3; CDR3 protein: CASSQGTVPSGGATQTQYF
J gene: TRBJ2-5; V gene: TRBV14; CDR3 protein: CASSRGLGETQYF
J gene: TRBJ1-6; V gene: TRBV27; CDR3 protein: CASSLHSFSYNSPLHF
J gene: TRBJ2-1; V gene: TRBV19; CDR3 protein: CASSPASSYNEQFF
J gene: TRBJ2-1; V gene: TRBV7-7; CDR3 protein: CASSVSGGAHNEQFF
J gene: TRBJ1-1; V gene: TRBV5-1; CDR3 protein: CASSLVGRENTEAFF
J gene: TRBJ1-1; V gene: TRBV7-6; CDR3 protein: CASSSFSGGATEAFF
J gene: TRBJ2-1; V gene: TRBV9; CDR3 protein: CASTPGSYNEQFF
J gene: TRBJ2-5; V gene: TRBV10-3; CDR3 protein: CAISELHSGETQYF
J gene: TRBJ2-7; V gene: TRBV7-8; CDR3 protein: CASSTTRTGTYEQYF
J gene: TRBJ2-7; V gene: TRBV11-2; CDR3 protein: CASSFTGGSGGVHF
J gene: TRBJ2-3; V gene: TRBV10-1; CDR3 protein: CASPLQGGLNNTDTQYF
J gene: TRBJ2-7; V gene: TRBV5-1; CDR3 protein: CASSPTSGLGEQYF
J gene: TRBJ2-1; V gene: TRBV11-1; CDR3 protein: CASSILAGGLGEQFF
J gene: TRBJ2-7; V gene: TRBV6-6; CDR3 protein: CASSYGGGPYF
J gene: TRBJ1-2; V gene: TRBV5-6; CDR3 protein: CASSLWTAYYTF
J gene: TRBJ1-3; V gene: TRBV7-9; CDR3 protein: CASSSGAGSGNTIYF
J gene: TRBJ1-5; V gene: TRBV7-8; CDR3 protein: CASSGRGFNQPQHF
J gene: TRBJ1-5; V gene: TRBV7-2; CDR3 protein: CASSLGTGLPQPQHF
J gene: TRBJ1-5; V gene: TRBV28; CDR3 protein: CASTLGVNQPQHF
J gene: TRBJ1-4; V gene: TRBV2; CDR3 protein: CASSQGAPNEKLFF
J gene: TRBJ2-2; V gene: TRBV11-3; CDR3 protein: CASSPQLDTGELFF
J gene: TRBJ1-2; V gene: TRBV7-2; CDR3 protein: CASSLEAGNYGYTF
J gene: TRBJ2-3; V gene: TRBV6-5; CDR3 protein: CASSDGDTQYF
J gene: TRBJ2-7; V gene: TRBV7-9; CDR3 protein: CASSLTPGGAYEQYF
J gene: TRBJ2-5; V gene: TRBV28; CDR3 protein: CASSPTSGGAETQYF
J gene: TRBJ1-2; V gene: TRBV5-6; CDR3 protein: CASSLSRTGGYGYTF
J gene: TRBJ2-7; V gene: TRBV6-4; CDR3 protein: CASSDSPGDYEQYF
J gene: TRBJ1-1; V gene: TRBV4-3; CDR3 protein: CASSQAPVNTEAFF
J gene: TRBJ2-2; V gene: TRBV4-3; CDR3 protein: CASSQELGTGGMTGELFF
J gene: TRBJ2-7; V gene: TRBV12-5; CDR3 protein: CASALGGGYEQYF
J gene: TRBJ2-1; V gene: TRBV7-2; CDR3 protein: CASSFGLSWDEQFF
J gene: TRBJ2-3; V gene: TRBV29-1; CDR3 protein: CSVEGHANTDTQYF
J gene: TRBJ1-2; V gene: TRBV5-4; CDR3 protein: CASSSRDRPFYGYTF
J gene: TRBJ2-1; V gene: TRBV11-2; CDR3 protein: CASSFSLAGGYNEQFF
J gene: TRBJ1-5; V gene: TRBV5-4; CDR3 protein: CASSPDRKGYQPQHF
J gene: TRBJ1-4; V gene: TRBV6-1; CDR3 protein: CASSVGQAATNEKLFF
J gene: TRBJ1-4; V gene: TRBV5-1; CDR3 protein: CASRESVTGNEKLFF